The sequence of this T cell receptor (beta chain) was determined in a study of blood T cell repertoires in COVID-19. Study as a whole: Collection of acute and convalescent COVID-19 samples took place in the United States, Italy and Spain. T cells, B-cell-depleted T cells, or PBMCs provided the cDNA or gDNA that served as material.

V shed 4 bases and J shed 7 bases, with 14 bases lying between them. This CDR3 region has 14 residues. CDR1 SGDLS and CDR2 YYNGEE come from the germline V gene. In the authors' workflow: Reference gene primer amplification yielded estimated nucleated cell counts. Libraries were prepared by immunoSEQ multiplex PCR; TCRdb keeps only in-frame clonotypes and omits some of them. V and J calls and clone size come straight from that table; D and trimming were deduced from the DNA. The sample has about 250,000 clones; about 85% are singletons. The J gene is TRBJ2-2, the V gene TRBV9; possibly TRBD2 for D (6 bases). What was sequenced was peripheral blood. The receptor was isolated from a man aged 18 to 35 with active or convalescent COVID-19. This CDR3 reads CASSSSGRSGELFF. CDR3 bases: TGTGCCAGCAGCTCCAGCGGGCGTAGCGGGGAGCTGTTTTTT.